These 21 T cell receptor beta chains were sequenced from one sample in a study of radiotherapy plus CTLA-4 blockade in lung cancer. Libraries were prepared by immunoSEQ multiplex PCR; TCRdb keeps only in-frame clonotypes and omits some of them. The profile shows roughly 32,000 clones, approximately 75% of them singletons. The source was peripheral blood, collected from a patient treated with radiotherapy plus ipilimumab. These receptors were taken from a human donor with non-small cell lung cancer that progressed on radiotherapy plus ipilimumab.

The J gene is TRBJ2-7, the V gene TRBV7-6, with 7 bases that match TRBD1. Per the germline V gene, CDR1 is SGHVS and CDR2 is FNYEAQ. Trimming at V came to 4 bases and at J to 3 bases, leaving 6 bases not matched to a gene. The CDR3 is 14 amino acids. The CDR3 here is CASSSRQGSYEQYF. CDR3 bases: TGTGCCAGCAGCTCTAGACAGGGCAGCTACGAGCAGTACTTC.

The J gene is TRBJ2-5, the V gene TRBV5-1, with D hard to call. V shed 1 base and J shed 3 bases, with 4 bases lying between them. The CDR3 covers 12 residues. Germline assignment: CDR1 SGHRS and CDR2 YFSETQ. CDR3 loop: CASSLSEETQYF. Written as DNA, the CDR3 is TGCGCCAGCAGCTTGAGCGAAGAGACCCAGTACTTC.

In DNA, the CDR3 is TGCGCCAGCAGCTCGGGACAGGGTATTGTGGACACTGAAGCTTTCTTT. Residues: CASSSGQGIVDTEAFF. V and J are TRBV5-1 and TRBJ1-1; 9 nucleotides line up with TRBD1. The V gene end was trimmed by 3 bases and the J gene end by 3 bases; junction bases not matched to a gene: 9. The CDR3 has 16 amino acids. Germline assignment: CDR1 SGHRS and CDR2 YFSETQ.

The sample holds one count of this clone. The chain employs TRBV9 and TRBJ2-7; tentatively, D is TRBD1 (6 bases). Trimming stripped 2 bases from V and 2 bases from J, with 14 bases between. The CDR3 loop spans 15 amino acids. The germline V gene has CDR1 SGDLS and CDR2 YYNGEE. The CDR3 DNA sequence: TGTGCCAGCAGCGTCACACAGGGTACAACCTACGAGCAGTACTTC. Protein product: CASSVTQGTTYEQYF. The full variable domain, its missing parts supplied by reference TRBV9 and TRBJ2-7, is DSGVTQTPKHLITATGQRVTLRCSPRSGDLSVYWYQQSLDQGLQFLIQYYNGEERAKGNILERFSAQQFPDLHSELNLSSLELGDSALYFCASSVTQGTTYEQYFGPGTRLTVT.

This sequence joins TRBV5-4 and TRBJ2-3; TRBD2 might be the D (6 bases). The CDR3 loop spans 13 amino acids. Trimming stripped 0 bases from V and 6 bases from J, with 8 bases between. CDR1 is SGHNT, CDR2 YYREEE, per germline (reference sequence). The CDR3 spells CASSLDAGDTQYF. CDR3 coding DNA: TGTGCCAGCAGCTTGGATGCGGGGGATACGCAGTATTTT.

The J gene is TRBJ1-5, the V gene TRBV19, with D possibly being TRBD1 (5 bases). CDR1 LNHDA and CDR2 SQIVND come from the germline V gene (reference sequence). V dropped 5 bases and J dropped 0 bases, with 14 bases sitting between them. The CDR3 runs to 16 residues. CDR3 amino acids: CASSSDRTASNQPQHF. The DNA of the CDR3 is TGTGCCAGTAGTTCCGACAGAACCGCTAGCAATCAGCCCCAGCATTTT.

This chain uses TRBV9 with TRBJ1-1; tentative D call: TRBD1 (6 bases). This CDR3 spans 14 amino acids. Between the trimmed V and J ends, which lost 5 bases and 2 bases, there was a span of 13 bases. Germline V gene sequence: CDR1 SGDLS, CDR2 YYNGEE. CDR3 sequence: CASRRGGGNTEAFF. CDR3 sequence (DNA): TGTGCCAGCAGGAGGGGTGGGGGCAACACTGAAGCTTTCTTT.

This clone occurred a few times. The genes are TRBV6-1 and TRBJ1-1; the D is unclear. V gave up 5 bases and J gave up 11 bases, with 12 bases separating them. The CDR3 extends over 11 amino acids. CDR1 is MNHNS and CDR2 is SASEGT in the germline V gene. CDR3 region: CASSYDNVAFF. In nucleotides, the CDR3 is TGTGCCAGCAGTTACGACAACGTGGCTTTCTTT.

The chain carries TRBV7-2 and TRBJ1-5; 7 positions match TRBD1. Germline CDR1 and CDR2: SGHTA and FQGNSA. The V segment lost 5 bases and the J segment 7 bases; nucleotides outside the gene matches: 5. The CDR3 extends over 13 amino acids. CDR3 sequence: CASSPTGNQPQHF. CDR3 coding DNA: TGTGCCAGCAGCCCGACAGGGAACCAGCCCCAGCATTTT.

The chain couples TRBV18 to TRBJ2-5, with D possibly matching TRBD2 (6 bases). The CDR3 runs to 15 residues. Germline-derived CDR1 and CDR2 are KGHSH and LQKENI. Trimming pared 1 base from V and 2 bases from J, leaving 11 bases between. CDR3 sequence: CASSPRQGGQETQYF. The CDR3 DNA reads TGTGCCAGCTCACCACGCCAGGGAGGACAAGAGACCCAGTACTTC.

The chain has TRBV18 and TRBJ2-3; 10 bases agree with TRBD2. The CDR3 runs 16 residues. The V segment lost 0 bases and the J segment 5 bases; nucleotides outside the gene matches: 5. CDR1 and CDR2 from the germline V gene are KGHSH and LQKENI. The CDR3 DNA is TGTGCCAGCTCACCACCGTTAGCGGGGGGAAGAGATACGCAGTATTTT. It encodes CASSPPLAGGRDTQYF.

This clone was detected a few times. The chain employs TRBV7-3 and TRBJ2-3; D may be TRBD2 (6 bases). Looked up from germline, CDR1 is SGHTA and CDR2 is FQGTGA. The V and J ends lost 2 bases and 3 bases respectively, with 18 bases between them. The CDR3 contains 17 residues. For the CDR3, the DNA is TGTGCCAGCAGCTTACTCCGGTCGGGAGAGTCTACAGATACGCAGTATTTT. Protein sequence: CASSLLRSGESTDTQYF.

This clone has just a few counts. This chain links TRBV6-5 with TRBJ2-3, with 10 bases aligning to TRBD2. Unmatched junction bases numbered 7, after V lost 6 bases and J lost 4 bases. Germline CDR1 reads MNHEY; CDR2 reads SVGAGI. The CDR3 is made up of 15 amino acids. The chain's CDR3 is CASRSSGGGSDTQYF. In DNA form, the CDR3 reads TGTGCCAGCAGGTCCAGCGGGGGGGGGTCAGATACGCAGTATTTT.

The chain uses TRBV23-1 and TRBJ1-4, with 8 nucleotides matching TRBD1. TRBV23-1 is marked as an open reading frame, function uncertain. The CDR3 spans 15 residues. The V and J ends lost 7 bases and 5 bases, in that order; junction bases with no gene match: 9. The CDR3, as DNA: TGCGCCAGCACGATACAGGGGGTATCAAATGAAAAACTGTTTTTT. It encodes CASTIQGVSNEKLFF.

V usage is TRBV28 and J usage is TRBJ2-3, with D perhaps matching TRBD2 (5 bases). The ends were cut back, 6 bases at V and 4 bases at J, with 8 bases in the middle. The V gene's germline CDR1 is MDHEN and CDR2 SYDVKM. The CDR3 is 12 residues long. The CDR3: CASRAGADTQYF. CDR3 nucleotide sequence: TGTGCCAGCAGGGCCGGGGCAGATACGCAGTATTTT. The full variable domain, rest sourced from reference TRBV28 and TRBJ2-3, is DVKVTQSSRYLVKRTGEKVFLECVQDMDHENMFWYRQDPGLGLRLIYFSYDVKMKEKGDIPEGYSVSREKKERFSLILESASTNQTSMYLCASRAGADTQYFGPGTRLTVL.

CDR3 DNA: TGTGCCAGCAGTTCTGCCGGGACAGGGGGCTACGAGCAGTACTTC. Translating it yields CASSSAGTGGYEQYF. The chain carries TRBV27 and TRBJ2-7; 11 nucleotides match TRBD1. Germline assignment: CDR1 MNHEY and CDR2 SMNVEV (reference sequence). The CDR3 totals 15 residues. Trimming took 4 bases from V and 3 from J; bases not matched to a gene: 5.

This sequence joins TRBV5-1 and TRBJ1-5, with D maybe TRBD1 (6 bases). Per the germline V gene, CDR1 is SGHRS and CDR2 is YFSETQ. The CDR3 is made up of 16 amino acids. Trimming cost V 2 bases and J 2 bases, with 14 bases left between them. CDR3 protein: CASSLGGGLGNQPQHF. The CDR3 DNA reads TGCGCCAGCAGCTTAGGGGGGGGGCTTGGCAATCAGCCCCAGCATTTT. Together with reference TRBV5-1 and TRBJ1-5, the CDR3 gives the full variable domain: KAGVTQTPRYLIKTRGQQVTLSCSPISGHRSVSWYQQTPGQGLQFLFEYFSETQRNKGNFPGRFSGRQFSNSRSEMNVSTLELGDSALYLCASSLGGGLGNQPQHFGDGTRLSIL.

The rearrangement joins TRBV19 to TRBJ1-3, with D unclear. Germline CDR1 reads LNHDA; CDR2 reads SQIVND (reference sequence). Deletions cut 3 bases from V and 0 bases from J, with 6 bases between. The CDR3 is 14 residues long. CDR3 sequence: CASSIRFSGNTIYF. The CDR3 DNA sequence: TGTGCCAGTAGTATTCGGTTCTCTGGAAACACCATATATTTT.

V and J are TRBV6-6 and TRBJ1-5; 7 nucleotides match TRBD1. CDR1 and CDR2 from the germline V gene are MNHNY and SVGAGI (reference sequence). The CDR3 totals 16 residues. The V and J ends lost 3 bases and 2 bases, in that order; junction bases with no gene match: 7. CDR3 DNA sequence: TGTGCCAGCAGTTATCATAGTGACAGGGGCAATCAGCCCCAGCATTTT. It yields the protein CASSYHSDRGNQPQHF.

The chain recombines TRBV7-9 with TRBJ1-1; D gene unclear. Trimming removed 1 base at V and 6 bases at J, with 18 bases between. This CDR3 is built from 16 residues. Germline lookup yields CDR1 SEHNR and CDR2 FQNEAQ (reference sequence). The CDR3: CASSLGAVGLEAEAFF. In DNA, the CDR3 is TGTGCCAGCAGCTTAGGGGCTGTCGGGTTGGAGGCTGAAGCTTTCTTT.

V usage is TRBV9 and J usage is TRBJ2-3, with TRBD1 as a possible D gene (5 bases). V lost 6 bases and J 2 bases, leaving 19 bases between the germline ends. CDR1 is SGDLS, CDR2 YYNGEE, per germline. There are 16 residues in the CDR3. The CDR3 loop is CASNKPPDSPTDTQYF. CDR3 in DNA: TGTGCCAGCAACAAACCCCCTGACAGCCCCACAGATACGCAGTATTTT.